The TCR beta chain described here comes from a study of T cell responses to AZD1222 COVID-19 vaccine (dated by TCRdb to the early 2020s). Background on the whole study: TCR sequencing was performed for 230 to 250 trial participants, of whom about 200 were given two doses of AZD1222 and around 25 were given two doses of MenACWY control vaccine. Trial participants were enrolled by age into subgroups of 18-55, 56-69 and 70-plus years, and 148, 28 and 57 TCR-sequenced participants, respectively, were included in these subgroups. Broad study findings and their caveats: Participants were mostly white British and included more females than males, and it was suggested by the authors that clonal diversity may have been underestimated. The 56-69-year group was small, and its depth increase did not reach significance, likely because of low power. After two AZD1222 doses, both the breadth and the depth of spike-specific TCRs were significantly higher than at day 0 and than in MenACWY recipients. Nearly half of unique spike-specific TCRs reportedly recognized epitopes outside regions mutated in the B.1.351 and B.1.1.7 variants. Because no day 14 peak-response samples were available, repertoires were characterized only after the peak T cell response. CD4 TCRs associated with the vaccine covered the entire spike protein, and the dominant responses were in regions 160-218 and 743-854. Conclusions about previously exposed vaccinees are limited, since just five to seven AZD1222 recipients were seropositive for SARS-CoV-2 at baseline.

In the germline V gene, CDR1 corresponds to MNHEY and CDR2 to SVGAGI. Reading from cysteine to phenylalanine, the CDR3 counts 15 amino acids. Left in the record is the CDR3 DNA by itself, 45 bases read in frame from the first base. Trimming takes 5 bases off V and 6 bases off J; junction bases not matched to a gene: 7. A note on this clone: Its antigen remains undetermined. Qualities for individual bases were not recorded, and no much larger clone is one base off.

This sample's time point label indicates: about 28 days (+/-7) after the second vaccine dose. AZD1222 recipients whose second dose came at about 4 weeks and those whose second dose came at about 12 weeks were combined into one group, since spike-specific TCR depth and breadth did not differ between the two schedules. Vaccinee samples came from UK trials COV001 and COV002, including a single-blind randomized controlled phase 2/3 trial of AZD1222 (ChAdOx1 nCoV-19) in healthy adults. For TCRbeta chain sequencing, PBMC samples from trial participants were taken at day 0 and at day 28 after the second dose. The CDR3 regions of human TCRbeta chains were analyzed by immunosequencing. The study's own analysis went as follows. Repertoire TCRs were matched against a reference library of SARS-CoV-2-specific TCRs generated with the MIRA antigen-specificity platform. Breadth meant the fraction of unique TCRs that were SARS-CoV-2-associated, whereas depth meant the fraction of total T cells that were SARS-CoV-2-associated. Using the MIRA data, each spike-specific TCR was assigned both to the spike region to which the TCR was reactive and to a CD4 or CD8 class. Log10-transformed breadth and depth values were compared by one-way ANOVA with Sidak's multiple comparisons tests. TCRdb limited this immuneACCESS table to in-frame rearrangements with V and J called. A share of clones is missing; checked studies link under half to unresolved V genes, and the rest is unexplained. Clone size and V and J calls were adopted from that table, with D and trimming inferred from the DNA. A total of about 200,000 clones appear in this sample, 93% of them only once. The top ten constitute more than 0.8% of the sample.

This sequence originates from an adult who received the AZD1222 COVID-19 vaccine. The chain is encoded by TRBV6-5 joined to TRBJ1-5, with 10 bases matching TRBD1. Specimen: peripheral blood, collected 28 days after the second AZD1222 dose. DNA sequence: TGTGCCAGCAGTACCCGACAGGGGGCCGGTCAGCCCCAGCATTTT. This yields the protein CASSTRQGAGQPQHF.